This T cell receptor (beta chain) is from a study of T cells in Graves' hyperthyroidism and ophthalmopathy. About the research overall: The initial diagnosis was the point when peripheral blood was collected, ahead of any treatment.

For ophthalmopathy patients, the Clinical Activity Score was at least 3 and the NOSPECS grade at least 4; duration was under 3 months. Clinical symptoms, serum thyroxine, TRAb, thyroid ultrasound and orbital computed tomography established diagnosis. The V gene's germline CDR1 is SGHKS and CDR2 YYEKEE (reference sequence). This CDR3 is built from 15 residues. The V end lost 0 bases, the J end lost 5 bases, and 9 bases lay between the germline ends. The investigators amplified TCR beta CDR3 regions from RNA transcripts. First-round RT-PCR with HTBI primers amplified the TCR CDR3 region. TCRdb ran MiXCR on the multiplex PCR reads and lists one entry per CDR3 protein. The sample has over 300,000 distinct CDR3 sequences, roughly 13% seen once.

This rearrangement joins TRBV5-5 to TRBJ1-6; D ambiguous. This receptor was taken from a woman between 40 and 50 years old with Graves' ophthalmopathy. The sample consisted of blood. Here the CDR3 reads CASSLGQVNNSPLHF. For the CDR3, the DNA is TGTGCCAGCAGCTTGGGGCAGGTCAATAATTCACCCCTCCACTTT. Using reference TRBV5-5 and TRBJ1-6 for the parts outside the CDR3, the full variable domain is DAGVTQSPTHLIKTRGQQVTLRCSPISGHKSVSWYQQVLGQGPQFIFQYYEKEERGRGNFPDRFSARQFPNYSSELNVNALLLGDSALYLCASSLGQVNNSPLHFGNGTRLTVT.